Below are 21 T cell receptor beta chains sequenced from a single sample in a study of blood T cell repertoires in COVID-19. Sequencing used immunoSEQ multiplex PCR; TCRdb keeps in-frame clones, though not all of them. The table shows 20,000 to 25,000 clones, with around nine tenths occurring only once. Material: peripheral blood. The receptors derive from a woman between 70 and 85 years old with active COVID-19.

DNA of the CDR3: TGTGCCACCAGTGATTCCAGGACAGGGATGACTGAAGCTTTCTTT. This codes for CATSDSRTGMTEAFF. J is TRBJ1-1 and V is TRBV24-1; 8 bases match TRBD1. Trimming removed 2 bases from V and 5 bases from J; junction bases left unmatched: 6. The germline gives CDR1 KGHDR, CDR2 SFDVKD. The CDR3 is made up of 15 amino acids.

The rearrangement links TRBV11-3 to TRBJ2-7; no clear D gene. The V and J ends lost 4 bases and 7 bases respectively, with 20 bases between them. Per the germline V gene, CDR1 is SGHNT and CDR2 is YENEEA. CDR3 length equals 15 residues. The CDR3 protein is CASSYGLTSPKEQYF. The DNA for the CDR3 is TGTGCCAGCAGCTATGGCCTCACATCCCCCAAAGAGCAGTACTTC.

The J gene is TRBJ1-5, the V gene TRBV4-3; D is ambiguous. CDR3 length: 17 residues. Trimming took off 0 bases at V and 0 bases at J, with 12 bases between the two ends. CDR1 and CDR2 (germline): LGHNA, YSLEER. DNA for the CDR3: TGCGCCAGCAGCCAAGATACCGGGAGATATAGCAATCAGCCCCAGCATTTT. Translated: CASSQDTGRYSNQPQHF.

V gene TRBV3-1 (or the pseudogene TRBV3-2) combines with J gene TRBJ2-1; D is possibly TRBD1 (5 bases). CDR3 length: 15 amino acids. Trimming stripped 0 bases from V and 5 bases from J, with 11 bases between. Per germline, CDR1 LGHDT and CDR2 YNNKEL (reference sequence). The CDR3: CASSQDHQGHNEQFF. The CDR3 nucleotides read TGTGCCAGCAGCCAAGATCATCAGGGCCACAATGAGCAGTTCTTC.

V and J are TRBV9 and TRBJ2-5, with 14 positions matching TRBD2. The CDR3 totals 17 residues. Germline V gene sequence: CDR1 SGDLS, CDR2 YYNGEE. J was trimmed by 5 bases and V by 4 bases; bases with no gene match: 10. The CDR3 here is CASSLKTSGGAGETQYF. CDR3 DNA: TGTGCCAGCAGCTTAAAGACTAGCGGGGGGGCTGGGGAGACCCAGTACTTC.

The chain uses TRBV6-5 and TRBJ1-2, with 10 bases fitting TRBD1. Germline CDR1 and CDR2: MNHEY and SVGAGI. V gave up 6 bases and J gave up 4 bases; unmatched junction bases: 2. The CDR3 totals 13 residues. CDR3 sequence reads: CASRGQGTYGYTF. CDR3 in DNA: TGTGCCAGCAGGGGACAGGGGACCTATGGCTACACCTTC.

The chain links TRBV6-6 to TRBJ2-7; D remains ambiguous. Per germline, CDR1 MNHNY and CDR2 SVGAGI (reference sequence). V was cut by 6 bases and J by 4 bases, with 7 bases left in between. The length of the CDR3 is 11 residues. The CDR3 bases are TGTGCCAGCAGGGTCAGATACGAGCAGTACTTC. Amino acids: CASRVRYEQYF.

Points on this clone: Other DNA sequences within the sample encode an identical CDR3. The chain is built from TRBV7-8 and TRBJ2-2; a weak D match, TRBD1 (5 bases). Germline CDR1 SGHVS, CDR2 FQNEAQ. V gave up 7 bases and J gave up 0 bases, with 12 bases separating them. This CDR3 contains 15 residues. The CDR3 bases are TGTGCCAGCACTAAGTCGACAGCGAACACCGGGGAGCTGTTTTTT. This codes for CASTKSTANTGELFF.

The CDR3 region has the DNA TGTGCCAGAACCCGGGTTGGGGAGACCCAGTACTTC. Its translation: CARTRVGETQYF. The chain carries TRBV6-5 and TRBJ2-5, with no clear D. Between the trimmed V and J ends, which lost 9 bases and 5 bases, there was a span of 13 bases. Germline V lookup: CDR1 MNHEY, CDR2 SVGAGI. The CDR3 covers 12 residues.

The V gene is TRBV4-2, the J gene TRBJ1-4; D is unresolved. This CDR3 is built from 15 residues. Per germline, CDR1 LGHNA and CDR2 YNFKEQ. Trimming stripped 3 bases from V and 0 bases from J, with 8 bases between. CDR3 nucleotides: TGTGCCAGCAGCCAGGTAGACTCAACTAATGAAAAACTGTTTTTT. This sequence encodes CASSQVDSTNEKLFF.

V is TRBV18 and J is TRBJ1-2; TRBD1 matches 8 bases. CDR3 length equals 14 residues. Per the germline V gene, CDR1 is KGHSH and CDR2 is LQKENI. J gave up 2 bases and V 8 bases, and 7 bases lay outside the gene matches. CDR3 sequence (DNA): TGTGCCAGCGCCCAGGGGGCAGGGAACTATGGCTACACCTTC. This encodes CASAQGAGNYGYTF.

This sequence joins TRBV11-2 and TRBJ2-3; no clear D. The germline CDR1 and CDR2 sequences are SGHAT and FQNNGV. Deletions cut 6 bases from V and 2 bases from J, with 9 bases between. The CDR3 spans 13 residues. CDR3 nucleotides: TGTGCCAGCAGTGTAGCCTTCACAGATACGCAGTATTTT. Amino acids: CASSVAFTDTQYF.

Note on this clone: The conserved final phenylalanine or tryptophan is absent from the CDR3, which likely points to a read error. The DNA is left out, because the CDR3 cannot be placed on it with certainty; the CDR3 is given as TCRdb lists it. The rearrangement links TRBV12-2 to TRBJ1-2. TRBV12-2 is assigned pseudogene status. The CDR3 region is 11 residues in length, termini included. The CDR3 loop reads CASRLSGGYTS.

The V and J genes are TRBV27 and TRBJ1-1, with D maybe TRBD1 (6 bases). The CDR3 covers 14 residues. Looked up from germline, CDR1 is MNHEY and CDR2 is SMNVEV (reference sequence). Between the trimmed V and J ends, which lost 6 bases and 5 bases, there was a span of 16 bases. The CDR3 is CASRMDRRETEAFF. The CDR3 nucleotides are TGTGCCAGCAGGATGGACAGAAGGGAAACTGAAGCTTTCTTT.

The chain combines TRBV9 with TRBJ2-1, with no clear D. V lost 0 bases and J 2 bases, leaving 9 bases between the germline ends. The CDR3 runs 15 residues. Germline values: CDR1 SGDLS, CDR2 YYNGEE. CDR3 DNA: TGTGCCAGCAGCGTAGATTCAGGCACCTACAATGAGCAGTTCTTC. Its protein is CASSVDSGTYNEQFF.

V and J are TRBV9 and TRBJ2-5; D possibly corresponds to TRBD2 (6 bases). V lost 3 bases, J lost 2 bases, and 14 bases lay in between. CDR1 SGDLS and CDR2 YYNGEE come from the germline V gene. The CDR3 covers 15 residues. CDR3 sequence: CASSAAPGGQETQYF. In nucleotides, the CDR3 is TGTGCCAGCAGCGCAGCCCCCGGGGGTCAAGAGACCCAGTACTTC.

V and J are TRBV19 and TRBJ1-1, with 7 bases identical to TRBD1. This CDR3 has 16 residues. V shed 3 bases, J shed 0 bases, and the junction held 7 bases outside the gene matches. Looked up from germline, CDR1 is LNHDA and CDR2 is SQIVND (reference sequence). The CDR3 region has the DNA TGTGCCAGTAGTATGTCCGGACAGGTCTTGAACACTGAAGCTTTCTTT. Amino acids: CASSMSGQVLNTEAFF. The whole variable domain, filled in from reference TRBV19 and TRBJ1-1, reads DGGITQSPKYLFRKEGQNVTLSCEQNLNHDAMYWYRQDPGQGLRLIYYSQIVNDFQKGDIAEGYSVSREKKESFPLTVTSAQKNPTAFYLCASSMSGQVLNTEAFFGQGTRLTVV.

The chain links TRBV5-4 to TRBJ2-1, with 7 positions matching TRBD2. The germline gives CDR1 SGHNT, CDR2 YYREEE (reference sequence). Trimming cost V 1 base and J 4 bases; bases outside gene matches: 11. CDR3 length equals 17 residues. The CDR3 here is CASSLSSGGVLYNEQFF. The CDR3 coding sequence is TGTGCCAGCAGCTTGTCGTCTGGGGGGGTCTTGTACAATGAGCAGTTCTTC.

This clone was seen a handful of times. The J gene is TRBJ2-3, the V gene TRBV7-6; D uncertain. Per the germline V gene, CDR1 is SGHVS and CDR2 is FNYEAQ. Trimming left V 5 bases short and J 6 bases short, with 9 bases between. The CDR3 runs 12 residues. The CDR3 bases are TGTGCCAGCAGCACGGAGAGGGATACGCAGTATTTT. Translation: CASSTERDTQYF.

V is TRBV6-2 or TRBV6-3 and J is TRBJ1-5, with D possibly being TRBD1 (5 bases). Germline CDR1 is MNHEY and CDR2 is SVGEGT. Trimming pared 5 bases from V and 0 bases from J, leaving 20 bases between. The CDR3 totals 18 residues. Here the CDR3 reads CASSRPPRQSYSNQPQHF. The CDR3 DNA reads TGTGCCAGCAGTCGTCCCCCGAGACAGTCTTATAGCAATCAGCCCCAGCATTTT.

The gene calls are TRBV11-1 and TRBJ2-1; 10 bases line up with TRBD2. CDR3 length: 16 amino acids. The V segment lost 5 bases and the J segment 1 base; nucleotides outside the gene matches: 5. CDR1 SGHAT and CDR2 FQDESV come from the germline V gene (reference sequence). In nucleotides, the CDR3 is TGTGCCAGCAGCCGAAGCGGGGGGGCATCCTACAATGAGCAGTTCTTC. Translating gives CASSRSGGASYNEQFF.